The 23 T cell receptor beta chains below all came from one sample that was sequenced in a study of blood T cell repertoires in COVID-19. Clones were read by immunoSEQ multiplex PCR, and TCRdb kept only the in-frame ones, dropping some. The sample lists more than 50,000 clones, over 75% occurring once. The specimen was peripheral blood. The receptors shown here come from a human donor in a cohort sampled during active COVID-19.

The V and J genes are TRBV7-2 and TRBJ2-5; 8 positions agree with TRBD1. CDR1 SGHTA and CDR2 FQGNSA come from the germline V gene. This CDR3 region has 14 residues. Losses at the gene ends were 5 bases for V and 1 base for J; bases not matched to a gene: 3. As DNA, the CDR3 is TGTGCCAGCAGCAGAGACAGGGGCCAAGAGACCCAGTACTTC. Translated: CASSRDRGQETQYF.

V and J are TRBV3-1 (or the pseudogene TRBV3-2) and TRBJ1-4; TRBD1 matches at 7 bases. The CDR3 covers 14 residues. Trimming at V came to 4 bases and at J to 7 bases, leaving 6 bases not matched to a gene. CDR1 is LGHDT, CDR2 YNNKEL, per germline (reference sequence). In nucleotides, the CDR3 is TGTGCCAGCAGCCTGGGGCCAGGGGGTGAAAAACTGTTTTTT. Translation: CASSLGPGGEKLFF.

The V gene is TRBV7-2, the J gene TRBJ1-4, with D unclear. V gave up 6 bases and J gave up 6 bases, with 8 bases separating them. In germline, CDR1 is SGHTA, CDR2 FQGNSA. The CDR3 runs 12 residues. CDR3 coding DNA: TGTGCCAGCAGGAACAAAGATGAAAAACTGTTTTTT. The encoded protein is CASRNKDEKLFF. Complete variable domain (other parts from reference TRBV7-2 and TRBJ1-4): GAGVSQSPSNKVTEKGKDVELRCDPISGHTALYWYRQSLGQGLEFLIYFQGNSAPDKSGLPSDRFSAERTGGSVSTLTIQRTQQEDSAVYLCASRNKDEKLFFGSGTQLSVL.

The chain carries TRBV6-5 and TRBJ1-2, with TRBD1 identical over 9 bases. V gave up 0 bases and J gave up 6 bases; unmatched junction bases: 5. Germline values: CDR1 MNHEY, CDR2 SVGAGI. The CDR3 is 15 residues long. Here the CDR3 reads CASSYSGGQGNGYTF. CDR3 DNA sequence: TGTGCCAGCAGTTACTCGGGGGGACAGGGAAATGGCTACACCTTC.

CDR3 residues: CASSLTSGRASEQFF. The CDR3 nucleotides are TGTGCCAGCAGCCTAACTAGCGGGAGGGCCTCTGAGCAGTTCTTC. The J gene is TRBJ2-1, the V gene TRBV6-2 or TRBV6-3; 13 bases are shared with TRBD2. CDR3 size: 15 residues. The germline CDR1 and CDR2 sequences are MNHEY and SVGEGT. V dropped 6 bases and J dropped 9; count of bases not matched to a gene: 8.

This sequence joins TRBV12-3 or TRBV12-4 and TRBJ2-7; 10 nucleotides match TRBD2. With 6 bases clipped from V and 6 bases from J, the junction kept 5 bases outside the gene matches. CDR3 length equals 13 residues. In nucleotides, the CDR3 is TGTGCCAGCAGGGGACTAGCGCAACCCGAGCAGTACTTC. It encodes CASRGLAQPEQYF.

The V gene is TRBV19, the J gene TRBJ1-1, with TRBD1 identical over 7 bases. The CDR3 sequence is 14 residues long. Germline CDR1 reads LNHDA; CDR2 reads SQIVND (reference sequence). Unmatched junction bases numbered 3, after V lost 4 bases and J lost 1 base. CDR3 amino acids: CASSRDSGNTEAFF. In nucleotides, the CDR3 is TGTGCCAGTAGTAGGGACAGCGGGAACACTGAAGCTTTCTTT.

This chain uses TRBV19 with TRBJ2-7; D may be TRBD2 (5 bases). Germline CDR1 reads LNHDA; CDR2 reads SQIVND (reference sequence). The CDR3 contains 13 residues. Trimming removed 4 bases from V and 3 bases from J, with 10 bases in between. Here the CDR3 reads CASSTGSDYEQYF. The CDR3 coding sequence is TGTGCCAGTAGTACGGGGTCTGACTACGAGCAGTACTTC.

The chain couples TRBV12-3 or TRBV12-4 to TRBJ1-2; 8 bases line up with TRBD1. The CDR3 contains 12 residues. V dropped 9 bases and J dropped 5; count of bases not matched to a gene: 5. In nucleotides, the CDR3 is TGTGCCAGTAGGACAGGGCCTTATGGCTACACCTTC. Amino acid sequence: CASRTGPYGYTF.

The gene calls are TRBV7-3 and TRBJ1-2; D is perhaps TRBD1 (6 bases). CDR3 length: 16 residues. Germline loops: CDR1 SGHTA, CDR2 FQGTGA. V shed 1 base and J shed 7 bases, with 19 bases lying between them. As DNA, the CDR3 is TGTGCCAGCAGCTTAAGTGGTGGGCCAGGGGCCTTTGGCTACACCTTC. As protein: CASSLSGGPGAFGYTF. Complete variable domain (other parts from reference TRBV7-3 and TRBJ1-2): GAGVSQTPSNKVTEKGKYVELRCDPISGHTALYWYRQSLGQGPEFLIYFQGTGAADDSGLPNDRFFAVRPEGSVSTLKIQRTERGDSAVYLCASSLSGGPGAFGYTFGSGTRLTVV.

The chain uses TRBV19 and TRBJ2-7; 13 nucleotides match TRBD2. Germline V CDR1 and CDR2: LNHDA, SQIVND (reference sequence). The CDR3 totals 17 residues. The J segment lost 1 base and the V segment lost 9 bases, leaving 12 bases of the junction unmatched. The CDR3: CARGGIGLAGASYEQYF. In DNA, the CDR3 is TGTGCCAGGGGGGGGATAGGACTAGCGGGAGCTTCCTACGAGCAGTACTTC.

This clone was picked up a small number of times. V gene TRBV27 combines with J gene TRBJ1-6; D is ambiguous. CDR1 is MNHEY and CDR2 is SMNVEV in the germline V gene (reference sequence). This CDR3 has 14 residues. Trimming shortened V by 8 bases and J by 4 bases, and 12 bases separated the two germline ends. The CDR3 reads CASSIERYNSPLHF. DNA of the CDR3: TGTGCCAGCTCTATCGAGCGGTATAATTCACCCCTCCACTTT.

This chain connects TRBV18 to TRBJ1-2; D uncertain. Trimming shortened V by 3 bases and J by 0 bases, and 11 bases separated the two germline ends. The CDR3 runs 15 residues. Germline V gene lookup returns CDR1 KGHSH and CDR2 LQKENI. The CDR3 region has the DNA TGTGCCAGCTCACCCAGGCCAACTTCTAACTATGGCTACACCTTC. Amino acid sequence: CASSPRPTSNYGYTF. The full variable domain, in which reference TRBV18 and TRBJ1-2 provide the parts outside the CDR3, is NAGVMQNPRHLVRRRGQEARLRCSPMKGHSHVYWYRQLPEEGLKFMVYLQKENIIDESGMPKERFSAEFPKEGPSILRIQQVVRGDSAAYFCASSPRPTSNYGYTFGSGTRLTVV.

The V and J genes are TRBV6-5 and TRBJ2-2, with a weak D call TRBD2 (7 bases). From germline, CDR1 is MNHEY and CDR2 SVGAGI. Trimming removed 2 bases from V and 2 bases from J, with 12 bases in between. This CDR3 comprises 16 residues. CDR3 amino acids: CASSYGGGRNTGELFF. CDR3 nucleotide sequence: TGTGCCAGCAGTTACGGGGGGGGGCGCAACACCGGGGAGCTGTTTTTT.

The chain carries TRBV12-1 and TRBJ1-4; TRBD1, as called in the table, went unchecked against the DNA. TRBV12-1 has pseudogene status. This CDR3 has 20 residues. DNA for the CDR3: TGTGCCAGCAGCTTCCCTCGGGACAGGGCTCTACTCCTGACGGGGGAAAAACTGTTTTTT. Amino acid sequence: CASSFPRDRALLLTGEKLFF.

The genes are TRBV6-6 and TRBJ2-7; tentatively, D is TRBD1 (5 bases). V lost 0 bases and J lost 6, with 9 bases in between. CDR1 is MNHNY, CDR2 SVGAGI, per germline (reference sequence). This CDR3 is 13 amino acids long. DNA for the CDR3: TGTGCCAGCAGTTACTCGATGGGGCTCGAGCAGTACTTC. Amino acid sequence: CASSYSMGLEQYF.

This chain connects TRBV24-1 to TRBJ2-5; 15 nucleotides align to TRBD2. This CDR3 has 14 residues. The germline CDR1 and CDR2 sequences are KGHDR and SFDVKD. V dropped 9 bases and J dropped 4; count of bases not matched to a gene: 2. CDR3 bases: TGTGCCACCGGGACTAGCGGGGGGATAGAGACCCAGTACTTC. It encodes CATGTSGGIETQYF.

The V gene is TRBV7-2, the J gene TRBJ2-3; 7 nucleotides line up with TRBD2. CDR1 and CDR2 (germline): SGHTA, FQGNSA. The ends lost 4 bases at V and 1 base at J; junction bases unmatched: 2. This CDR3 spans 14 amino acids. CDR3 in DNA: TGTGCCAGCAGCTGGACTAGGCGCACAGATACGCAGTATTTT. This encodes CASSWTRRTDTQYF.

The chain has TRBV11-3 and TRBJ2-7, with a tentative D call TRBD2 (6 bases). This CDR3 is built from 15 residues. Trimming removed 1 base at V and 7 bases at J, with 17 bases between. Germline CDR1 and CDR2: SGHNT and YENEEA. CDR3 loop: CASSLGYTGVGEQYF. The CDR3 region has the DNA TGTGCCAGCAGCTTAGGTTATACGGGAGTGGGTGAGCAGTACTTC.

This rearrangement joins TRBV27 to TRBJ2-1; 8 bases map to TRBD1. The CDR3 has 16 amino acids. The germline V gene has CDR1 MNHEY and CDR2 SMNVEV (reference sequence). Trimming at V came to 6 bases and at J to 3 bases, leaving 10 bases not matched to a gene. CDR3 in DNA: TGTGCCAGCAGAGGACTCAGGGGGCCAAGCTACAATGAGCAGTTCTTC. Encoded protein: CASRGLRGPSYNEQFF.

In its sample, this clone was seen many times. The DNA of the CDR3 is TGTGCCAGCTGGGACACCATCTCGAAAGGCTACACCTTC. Its translation is CASWDTISKGYTF. The chain recombines TRBV6-5 with TRBJ1-2, with D maybe TRBD1 (6 bases). V lost 8 bases and J 8 bases, leaving 18 bases between the germline ends. CDR3 size: 13 residues. Germline V gene data show CDR1 as MNHEY and CDR2 as SVGAGI.

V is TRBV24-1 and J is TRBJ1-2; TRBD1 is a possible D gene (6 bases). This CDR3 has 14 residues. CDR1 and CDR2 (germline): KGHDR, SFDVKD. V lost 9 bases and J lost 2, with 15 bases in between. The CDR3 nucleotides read TGTGCCACCCGACCGGGGGGCGAAAACTATGGCTACACCTTC. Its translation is CATRPGGENYGYTF.

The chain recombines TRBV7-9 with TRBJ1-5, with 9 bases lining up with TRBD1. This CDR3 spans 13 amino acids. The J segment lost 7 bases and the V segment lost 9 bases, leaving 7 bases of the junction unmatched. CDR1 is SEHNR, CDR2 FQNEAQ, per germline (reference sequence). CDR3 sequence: CASTQGAGQPQHF. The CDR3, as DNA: TGTGCCAGTACACAGGGGGCCGGGCAGCCCCAGCATTTT.